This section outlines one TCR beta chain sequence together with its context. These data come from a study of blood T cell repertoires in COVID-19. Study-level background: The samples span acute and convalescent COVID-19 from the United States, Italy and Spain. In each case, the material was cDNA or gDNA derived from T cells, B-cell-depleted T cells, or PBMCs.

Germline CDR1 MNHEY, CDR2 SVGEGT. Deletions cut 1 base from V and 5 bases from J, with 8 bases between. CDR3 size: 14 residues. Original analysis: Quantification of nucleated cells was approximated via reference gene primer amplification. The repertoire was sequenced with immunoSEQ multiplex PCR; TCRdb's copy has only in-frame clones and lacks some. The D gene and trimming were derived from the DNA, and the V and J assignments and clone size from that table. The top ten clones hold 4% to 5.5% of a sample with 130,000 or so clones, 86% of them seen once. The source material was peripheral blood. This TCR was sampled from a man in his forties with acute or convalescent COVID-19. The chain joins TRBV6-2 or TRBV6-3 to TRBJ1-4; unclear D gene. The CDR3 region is CASSYWSTNEKLFF. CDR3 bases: TGTGCCAGCAGTTACTGGTCTACCAATGAAAAACTGTTTTTT.